Following are 8 T cell receptor beta chains from one sample sequenced in a study of cytomegalovirus exposure and HLA in healthy donors. Both 60 Vbeta primers and 13 Jbeta primers went into the PCR. Clones were sequenced by immunoSEQ multiplex PCR, and TCRdb holds only the in-frame ones, with some missing. The table records approximately 180,000 clones, roughly 80% of them present only once. Source material: PBMCs. These TCRs come from a woman aged 18-29 years in good health and CMV-seropositive.

The CDR3 spells CASGLLGGSNWVTEAFF. CDR3 sequence (DNA): TGTGCTAGTGGCCTTTTGGGGGGAAGTAATTGGGTCACTGAAGCTTTCTTT. This chain uses TRBV12-5 with TRBJ1-1; tentative D call: TRBD1 (5 bases). Looked up from germline, CDR1 is LGHNT and CDR2 is FRNRAP. V lost 6 bases and J lost 4, with 24 bases in between. The CDR3 spans 17 residues.

This clone showed up just once. The chain combines TRBV5-4 with TRBJ2-2; possible D gene TRBD2, 5 bases. The germline CDR1 and CDR2 sequences are SGHNT and YYREEE (reference sequence). The CDR3 loop spans 14 amino acids. The V end was cut by 0 bases, the J end by 6 bases, with 9 bases between. The CDR3 is CASSLDSRAGELFF. The CDR3 region has the DNA TGTGCCAGCAGCTTGGACTCGCGGGCCGGGGAGCTGTTTTTT. The complete variable domain, with remaining parts taken from reference TRBV5-4 and TRBJ2-2, reads ETGVTQSPTHLIKTRGQQVTLRCSSQSGHNTVSWYQQALGQGPQFIFQYYREEENGRGNFPPRFSGLQFPNYSSELNVNALELDDSALYLCASSLDSRAGELFFGEGSRLTVL.

Concerning this clone: This CDR3 fails to terminate in the conserved phenylalanine or tryptophan, so it likely reflects a read error. The CDR3 sequence is CASSGMHSTYEQYL. The CDR3 DNA sequence: TGTGCCAGCAGTGGGATGCACAGTACCTACGAGCAGTACCTC. J is TRBJ2-7 and V is TRBV25-1; D unclear. There are 14 residues in the CDR3. From germline, CDR1 is MGHDK and CDR2 SYGVNS. V lost 4 bases to trimming and J lost 2 bases, with 12 bases between them.

In this sample, this clone turned up once. The gene calls are TRBV30 and TRBJ2-1; possible D gene TRBD1, 5 bases. The germline V gene has CDR1 GTSNPN and CDR2 SVGIG (reference sequence). This CDR3 region has 16 residues. Trimming left V 1 base short and J 8 bases short, with 21 bases between. CDR3 in amino acids: CAWSGGGAGFYYEQFF. The CDR3 DNA follows: TGTGCCTGGAGTGGAGGTGGGGCAGGGTTTTACTATGAGCAGTTCTTC. Full variable domain (remainder filled in from reference TRBV30 and TRBJ2-1): SQTIHQWPATLVQPVGSPLSLECTVEGTSNPNLYWYRQAAGRGLQLLFYSVGIGQISSEVPQNLSASRPQDRQFILSSKKLLLSDSGFYLCAWSGGGAGFYYEQFFGPGTRLTVL.

The table lists this clone with a count of one. This sequence joins TRBV6-5 and TRBJ2-7, with 10 nucleotides matching TRBD2. There are 14 residues in the CDR3. CDR1 is MNHEY and CDR2 is SVGAGI in the germline V gene. V lost 7 bases and J lost 0; bases outside the gene matches: 3. The CDR3 DNA reads TGTGCCAGCACTCAGCGGGGGGGCTCCTACGAGCAGTACTTC. Amino acids: CASTQRGGSYEQYF.

The chain uses TRBV6-1 and TRBJ2-1; D call uncertain. Looked up from germline, CDR1 is MNHNS and CDR2 is SASEGT. The CDR3 consists of 12 residues. V lost 3 bases and J lost 6, with 6 bases in between. The CDR3 spells CASSDRFNEQFF. CDR3 sequence (DNA): TGTGCCAGCAGTGACAGGTTCAATGAGCAGTTCTTC.

The chain uses TRBV6-5 and TRBJ2-7, with D possibly matching TRBD1 (6 bases). Germline assignment: CDR1 MNHEY and CDR2 SVGAGI. The CDR3 totals 13 residues. V gave up 7 bases and J gave up 5 bases, with 15 bases separating them. CDR3 residues: CASTSRPGDEQYF. The CDR3 DNA sequence: TGTGCCAGCACTTCCCGGCCAGGGGACGAGCAGTACTTC.

The J gene is TRBJ2-1, the V gene TRBV5-1, with 10 bases matching TRBD2. The V segment lost 0 bases and the J segment 5 bases; nucleotides outside the gene matches: 5. Germline V gene lookup returns CDR1 SGHRS and CDR2 YFSETQ. The CDR3 is 16 amino acids. CDR3 bases: TGCGCCAGCAGCTTGGGACTAGCGGGTCCTCACAATGAGCAGTTCTTC. Translation gives CASSLGLAGPHNEQFF.